The 23 T cell receptor beta chains reported below all come from one sample, sequenced in a study of cytomegalovirus exposure and HLA in healthy donors (dated 2017 in TCRdb). Libraries were built with the immunoSEQ multiplex PCR assay. For the multiplex PCR, a mixture combining 60 forward primers for TCR Vbeta segments and 13 reverse primers for TCR Jbeta segments was used. TCRdb took over this immuneACCESS table, retaining in-frame rearrangements with V and J assigned. Such tables are incomplete; in checked studies, under half of the missing clones stem from an unresolved V gene, and the remainder is unexplained. The sample contains roughly 100,000 clones, 70% to 80% of them found a single time. The ten largest make up 1.3% of the sample. The sample was PBMCs. The receptors here all came from a man in his forties in good health and CMV-seronegative.

The V call is TRBV6-5, the J call TRBJ1-4; the match to TRBD1 covers 7 bases. Trimming took 6 bases from V and 7 from J; bases not matched to a gene: 11. There are 15 residues in the CDR3. Germline lookup yields CDR1 MNHEY and CDR2 SVGAGI. CDR3 amino acids: CASSRLRQGGEKLFF. CDR3 nucleotides: TGTGCCAGCAGCCGCCTGAGACAGGGTGGTGAAAAACTGTTTTTT.

J is TRBJ2-7 and V is TRBV15, with D maybe TRBD2 (5 bases). The V and J ends lost 3 bases and 6 bases respectively, with 9 bases between them. CDR1 and CDR2 (germline): LNHNV, YYDKDF (reference sequence). CDR3 size: 12 residues. The CDR3 sequence: CATSSSVSEQYF. In nucleotides, the CDR3 is TGTGCCACCAGCAGTAGCGTTTCCGAGCAGTACTTC. The full variable domain, rest sourced from reference TRBV15 and TRBJ2-7, is DAMVIQNPRYQVTQFGKPVTLSCSQTLNHNVMYWYQQKSSQAPKLLFHYYDKDFNNEADTPDNFQSRRPNTSFCFLDIRSPGLGDTAMYLCATSSSVSEQYFGPGTRLTVT.

The chain combines TRBV6-6 with TRBJ2-5; TRBD1 aligns across 7 bases. The ends lost 2 bases at V and 5 bases at J; junction bases unmatched: 8. This CDR3 region has 15 residues. Germline V lookup: CDR1 MNHNY, CDR2 SVGAGI (reference sequence). Here the CDR3 reads CASSYPKTGTETQYF. CDR3 bases: TGTGCCAGCAGTTACCCCAAGACAGGGACGGAGACCCAGTACTTC.

About this clone itself: One end of the junction does not line up with germline, which may come from a read error. This chain uses TRBV15 with TRBJ2-1; 7 bases map to TRBD2. This CDR3 has 14 amino acids. Germline V gene sequence: CDR1 LNHNV, CDR2 YYDKDF (reference sequence). The CDR3 bases are TGTGCCACCAGCAGAGAGCTAGCGGTAAATGAGCAGGTCTTC. Protein: CATSRELAVNEQVF.

This clone was seen ten or more times. The chain is built from TRBV6-4 and TRBJ2-3; D unclear. Trimming took 4 bases from V and 0 from J, leaving 5 bases between them. The CDR3 is 13 amino acids. CDR1 and CDR2 from the germline V gene are MRHNA and SNTAGT. The CDR3 nucleotides read TGTGCCAGCAGTGTACAGAGCACAGATACGCAGTATTTT. Protein product: CASSVQSTDTQYF.

This clone was seen more than once but under ten times. At the DNA level, this CDR3 is encoded by other sequences in the same sample as well. The V and J genes are TRBV6-1 and TRBJ2-1, with TRBD2 identical over 8 bases. The V gene's germline CDR1 is MNHNS and CDR2 SASEGT. V lost 5 bases, J lost 3 bases, and 6 bases stayed unmatched. The CDR3 loop spans 15 amino acids. The CDR3 coding sequence is TGTGCCAGCAGTACCAGCGGGAGAGTCTACAATGAGCAGTTCTTC. It codes for CASSTSGRVYNEQFF.

The chain carries TRBV7-6 and TRBJ1-2; D remains ambiguous. The germline V gene encodes CDR1 SGHVS and CDR2 FNYEAQ. The CDR3 length is 16 residues. Trimming took off 3 bases at V and 0 bases at J, with 14 bases between the two ends. CDR3 in amino acids: CASSFPPAETNYGYTF. The CDR3 nucleotides are TGTGCCAGCAGCTTCCCCCCGGCGGAGACTAACTATGGCTACACCTTC.

The chain links TRBV7-8 to TRBJ2-5; tentative D call: TRBD1 (6 bases). V dropped 7 bases and J dropped 2 bases, with 11 bases sitting between them. This CDR3 has 13 residues. Germline CDR1 reads SGHVS; CDR2 reads FQNEAQ. The CDR3 nucleotides read TGTGCCAGCACCCAGGACAGACAAGAGACCCAGTACTTC. This translates into CASTQDRQETQYF.

The rearrangement links TRBV19 to TRBJ2-7, with D maybe TRBD1 (7 bases). The germline V and J ends were trimmed by 4 bases and 7 bases, with 20 bases remaining between them. CDR1 and CDR2 from the germline V gene are LNHDA and SQIVND (reference sequence). The CDR3 loop spans 15 amino acids. The CDR3 nucleotides read TGTGCCAGTAGTAGTGGTCCACAGGGGACTGGGGAGCAGTACTTC. This translates into CASSSGPQGTGEQYF.

The rearrangement links TRBV7-2 to TRBJ2-1, with D possibly being TRBD1 (6 bases). Germline CDR1 and CDR2: SGHTA and FQGNSA. V was pared by 3 bases and J by 0 bases, with 9 bases between. The CDR3 has 15 amino acids. The CDR3 spells CASSLQGSSYNEQFF. CDR3 coding DNA: TGTGCCAGCAGCTTGCAGGGGAGCTCCTACAATGAGCAGTTCTTC.

The chain employs TRBV7-8 and TRBJ2-7, with D uncertain. This CDR3 is 12 amino acids long. CDR1 SGHVS and CDR2 FQNEAQ come from the germline V gene. V gave up 2 bases and J gave up 3 bases, with 5 bases separating them. CDR3 in DNA: TGTGCCAGCAGCTTACTCCTCTACGAGCAGTACTTC. It is translated as CASSLLLYEQYF.

The rearrangement links TRBV10-3 to TRBJ1-5; D is perhaps TRBD1 (5 bases). The CDR3 has 13 residues. Germline V gives CDR1 ENHRY, CDR2 SYGVKD. Trimming took off 6 bases at V and 7 bases at J, with 13 bases between the two ends. CDR3 nucleotides: TGTGCCATCAGCCTCCTAGGGGCGCAGCCCCAGCATTTT. It encodes CAISLLGAQPQHF.

The chain combines TRBV7-2 with TRBJ1-2; tentative D call: TRBD1 (6 bases). With 3 bases removed from V and 8 bases from J, the gap between germline ends came to 16 bases. The germline CDR1 and CDR2 sequences are SGHTA and FQGNSA. The CDR3 loop spans 14 amino acids. The DNA of the CDR3 is TGTGCCAGCAGCTTCTCCGGGGGGGCTGGCGGCTACACCTTC. Translating it yields CASSFSGGAGGYTF.

This clone was found once. This chain links TRBV5-5 with TRBJ1-6, with no clear D. CDR1 is SGHKS and CDR2 is YYEKEE in the germline V gene (reference sequence). Deletions cut 4 bases from V and 6 bases from J, with 11 bases between. The CDR3 runs to 14 residues. CDR3 nucleotide sequence: TGTGCCAGCAGCCCCCGCCCGGGTAATTCACCCCTCCACTTT. Translation gives CASSPRPGNSPLHF.

V gene TRBV6-6 combines with J gene TRBJ2-3; D is ambiguous. Trimming shortened V by 4 bases and J by 6 bases, and 14 bases separated the two germline ends. Germline assignment: CDR1 MNHNY and CDR2 SVGAGI (reference sequence). CDR3 length: 14 amino acids. CDR3 sequence reads: CASSFSQATDTQYF. DNA of the CDR3: TGTGCCAGCAGTTTTTCCCAGGCGACCGATACGCAGTATTTT.

The chain recombines TRBV6-6 with TRBJ2-7; 9 bases are a match to TRBD2. CDR1 and CDR2 (germline): MNHNY, SVGAGI (reference sequence). This CDR3 comprises 16 residues. Germline trimming cut 4 bases from V and 0 bases from J; bases unmatched to any gene: 7. CDR3 coding DNA: TGTGCCAGCAGTTCATGGGGACTAGCTTCCTCCTACGAGCAGTACTTC. It yields the protein CASSSWGLASSYEQYF.

The chain employs TRBV2 and TRBJ2-1; D is ambiguous. CDR1 SNHLY and CDR2 FYNNEI come from the germline V gene. The CDR3 is 16 residues long. V lost 8 bases and J 1 base, leaving 18 bases between the germline ends. CDR3 region: CASRPTTVKSYNEQFF. CDR3 sequence (DNA): TGTGCCAGCCGTCCTACAACAGTTAAATCCTACAATGAGCAGTTCTTC.

This clone was recorded only once. This chain joins TRBV29-1 and TRBJ1-2; TRBD1 agrees at 8 bases. Per germline, CDR1 SQVTM and CDR2 ANQGSEA. This CDR3 has 12 residues. V lost 4 bases, J lost 5 bases, and 3 bases stayed unmatched. CDR3: CSVATGVYGYTF. In nucleotides, the CDR3 is TGCAGCGTTGCGACAGGGGTATATGGCTACACCTTC.

This sequence joins TRBV4-2 and TRBJ2-7; 7 bases are shared with TRBD2. The germline V gene encodes CDR1 LGHNA and CDR2 YNFKEQ. V dropped 8 bases and J dropped 0; count of bases not matched to a gene: 7. This CDR3 is built from 14 residues. CDR3 sequence: CASATSVSSYEQYF. The CDR3 nucleotides read TGTGCCAGCGCCACTAGCGTCAGCTCCTACGAGCAGTACTTC.

The chain couples TRBV4-3 to TRBJ1-1; D is ambiguous. The CDR3 consists of 14 residues. CDR1 LGHNA and CDR2 YSLEER come from the germline V gene. V lost 0 bases and J lost 4, with 9 bases in between. CDR3 amino acids: CASSQDVTGTEAFF. DNA for the CDR3: TGCGCCAGCAGCCAAGATGTTACGGGCACTGAAGCTTTCTTT.

The rearrangement uses TRBV25-1 and TRBJ1-2; 8 positions agree with TRBD1. Germline-derived CDR1 and CDR2 are MGHDK and SYGVNS. The length of the CDR3 is 15 residues. V lost 1 base to trimming and J lost 8 bases; unmatched junction nucleotides: 9. The CDR3 nucleotides are TGTGCCAGCAGTGAATCGGACAGGGTACCCCTCGGCTACACCTTC. It is translated as CASSESDRVPLGYTF.

This clone was recorded once. The CDR3 spells CAWRRSGGLLRVEYF. CDR3 DNA sequence: TGTGCCTGGAGGAGGAGCGGGGGATTACTACGAGTGGAGTACTTC. This chain links TRBV30 with TRBJ2-7; 8 nucleotides agree with TRBD2. This CDR3 region has 15 residues. Germline CDR1 is GTSNPN and CDR2 is SVGIG (reference sequence). V gave up 3 bases and J gave up 11 bases; unmatched junction bases: 18.

This chain uses TRBV7-9 with TRBJ1-5; D unclear. The CDR3 totals 14 residues. CDR1 is SEHNR, CDR2 FQNEAQ, per germline (reference sequence). The V and J ends lost 5 bases and 3 bases respectively, with 11 bases between them. The CDR3 DNA is TGTGCCAGCAGCGCGGGAGGACCCAATCAGCCCCAGCATTTT. Amino acid sequence: CASSAGGPNQPQHF.